The TCR beta chain under discussion was sequenced for a study of blood T cell repertoires in COVID-19. Background on the study: Samples representing acute and convalescent COVID-19 were sourced from the United States, Italy and Spain. Sources were T cells, B-cell-depleted T cells, or PBMCs; the material itself was cDNA or gDNA.

The germline V gene has CDR1 LNHNV and CDR2 YYDKDF (reference sequence). CDR3 length: 15 amino acids. Trimming removed 2 bases from V and 4 bases from J, with 14 bases in between. This clone was recorded once. Per the original methods: Using reference gene primer amplification, nucleated cell counts were estimated. Produced via immunoSEQ multiplex PCR; TCRdb's table is partial and in-frame only. V, J and clone size reflect that table, while D and trimming were determined from the DNA. This table holds tens of thousands of clones, around 90% found once. The sequenced material came from peripheral blood. The rearrangement uses TRBV15 and TRBJ1-1; D perhaps matches TRBD1 (5 bases). This TCR derives from a man between 60 and 70 years old with acute or convalescent COVID-19. The CDR3 DNA is TGTGCCACCAGCAGACCCCGCGGGACGCGCACTGAAGCTTTCTTT. This encodes CATSRPRGTRTEAFF.